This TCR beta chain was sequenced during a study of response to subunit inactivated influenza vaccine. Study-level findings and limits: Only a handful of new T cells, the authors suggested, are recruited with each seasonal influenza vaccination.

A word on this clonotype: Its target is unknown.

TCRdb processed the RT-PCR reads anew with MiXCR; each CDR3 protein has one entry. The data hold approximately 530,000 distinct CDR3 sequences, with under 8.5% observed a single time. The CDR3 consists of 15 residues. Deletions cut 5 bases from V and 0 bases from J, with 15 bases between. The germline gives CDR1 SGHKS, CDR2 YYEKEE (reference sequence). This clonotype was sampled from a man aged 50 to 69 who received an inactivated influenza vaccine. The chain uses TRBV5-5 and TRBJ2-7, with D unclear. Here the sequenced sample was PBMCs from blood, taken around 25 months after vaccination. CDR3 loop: CASSPAGYSSYEQYF. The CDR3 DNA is TGTGCCAGCAGTCCTGCCGGATACAGCTCCTACGAGCAGTACTTC.